This entry concerns a single T cell receptor (beta chain). The CDR3 spans 15 residues. Germline V gene data show CDR1 as SEHNR and CDR2 as FQNEAQ (reference sequence). The V gene lost 5 bases and the J gene lost 5 bases, with 15 bases spanning the gap. Per the study methods: Researchers report that nucleated cell counts were estimated from reference gene primer amplification. Sequencing used immunoSEQ multiplex PCR; TCRdb keeps in-frame clones, though not all of them. V, J and clone size were drawn from that table, and D and trimming were deduced from the DNA. In the table there are about 230,000 clones, around 86% of which are singletons. This sample is part of a study of blood T cell repertoires in COVID-19. Study-level information: Specimens from acute and convalescent COVID-19 originated in the United States, Italy and Spain. PBMCs, B-cell-depleted T cells, or T cells provided the cDNA or gDNA that made up the material.

Seattle researchers signed up patients amid active infection and tracked them longitudinally. The chain links TRBV7-9 to TRBJ1-4; D is unresolved. The sequence came from a man between 50 and 59 years old with COVID-19, enrolled during active disease. The sample comprised peripheral blood. The DNA of the CDR3 is TGTGCCAGCAGCCAGAACCGGAGGGCAAATGAAAAACTGTTTTTT. Residues: CASSQNRRANEKLFF.